This T cell receptor beta chain was recovered during a study of shared T cell receptors in the human thymus. Assay used: immunoSEQ multiplex PCR; TCRdb lists only in-frame clones, some missing. The sample has hundreds of thousands of clones, more than 75% seen once. The germline V gene encodes CDR1 MNHEY and CDR2 SMNVEV (reference sequence). The CDR3 consists of 17 residues. V was clipped by 3 bases and J by 4 bases, with 18 bases between them. The same sample was also studied in work on human thymus T cells. As that report states: Finnish infants who were healthy and having corrective surgery for congenital heart defects made up the donors.

The sequence was collected from a boy under two years old with a congenital heart defect. Sequencing was performed on thymocytes. This sequence joins TRBV27 and TRBJ1-4, with D possibly matching TRBD1 (6 bases). In DNA form, the CDR3 reads TGTGCCAGCAGTTTTCGTAGGGGGTGGACCATTAATGAAAAACTGTTTTTT. Encoded protein: CASSFRRGWTINEKLFF. The variable domain in full, with the rest retrieved from reference TRBV27 and TRBJ1-4, is EAQVTQNPRYLITVTGKKLTVTCSQNMNHEYMSWYRQDPGLGLRQIYYSMNVEVTDKGDVPEGYKVSRKEKRNFPLILESPSPNQTSLYFCASSFRRGWTINEKLFFGSGTQLSVL.